Presented here are 3 T cell receptor beta chains from one specimen sequenced in a study of early T cells in non-severe SARS-CoV-2 infection. TCRdb passed the 5' RACE reads through MiXCR, listing each CDR3 protein once. Of around 92,000 distinct CDR3 sequences listed, approximately 10% are singletons. Sequenced: whole blood. Receptor source: an adult who was a healthcare worker with PCR-confirmed SARS-CoV-2 infection or an uninfected control (not recorded which).

The rearrangement links TRBV7-2 to TRBJ2-6, with a possible D match to TRBD1 (5 bases). The CDR3 sequence is 14 residues long. V lost 6 bases to trimming and J lost 0 bases, with 6 bases between them. The V gene's germline CDR1 is SGHTA and CDR2 FQGNSA. The CDR3 region has the DNA TGTGCCAGCAGGCAGGGCTCTGGGGCCAACGTCCTGACTTTC. It yields the protein CASRQGSGANVLTF. Full variable domain (missing parts from reference TRBV7-2 and TRBJ2-6): GAGVSQSPSNKVTEKGKDVELRCDPISGHTALYWYRQSLGQGLEFLIYFQGNSAPDKSGLPSDRFSAERTGGSVSTLTIQRTQQEDSAVYLCASRQGSGANVLTFGAGSRLTVL.

The chain carries TRBV2 and TRBJ1-1; no clear D gene. This CDR3 contains 13 residues. Trimming took off 9 bases at V and 4 bases at J, with 15 bases between the two ends. The germline CDR1 and CDR2 sequences are SNHLY and FYNNEI. CDR3 sequence (DNA): TGTGCCAGTACTGAGGGCATGAGCACTGAAGCTTTCTTT. It translates to CASTEGMSTEAFF.

The rearrangement links TRBV5-1 to TRBJ2-5, with TRBD2 matching over 11 bases. The CDR3 runs 15 residues. Germline V gives CDR1 SGHRS, CDR2 YFSETQ. Trimming removed 1 base from V and 5 bases from J; junction bases left unmatched: 4. CDR3: CASSLNSGGGETQYF. CDR3 in DNA: TGCGCCAGCAGCTTGAATAGCGGGGGGGGCGAGACCCAGTACTTC.